The present T cell receptor (beta chain) was sequenced within a study of spatial heterogeneity in lung cancer. This clonotype was counted between two and nine times. Time point meaning: sample taken at primary tumor resection. There were some 76 donors, all of them untreated patients with early-stage non-small cell lung cancer. The study sequenced unsorted whole RNA from tumor, nontumor lung or frozen PBMC. Carried by each TCR cDNA molecule was a unique molecular identifier. TCRdb fed the 5' RACE reads into MiXCR, producing one record per CDR3 protein. The table lists more than 60,000 distinct CDR3 sequences, about 8.5% of them singletons. The V gene's germline CDR1 is SGHRS and CDR2 YFSETQ. CDR3 size: 17 residues. V shed 0 bases, J shed 6 bases, and the junction held 4 bases outside the gene matches.

V usage is TRBV5-1 and J usage is TRBJ2-1, with TRBD2 matching over 15 bases. The sequence derives from a male donor with early-stage non-small cell lung cancer. Specimen: PBMCs, collected at surgery. The CDR3 sequence: CASSLEGLAGGVNEQFF. The CDR3 DNA follows: TGCGCCAGCAGCTTGGAGGGACTAGCGGGAGGTGTCAATGAGCAGTTCTTC.